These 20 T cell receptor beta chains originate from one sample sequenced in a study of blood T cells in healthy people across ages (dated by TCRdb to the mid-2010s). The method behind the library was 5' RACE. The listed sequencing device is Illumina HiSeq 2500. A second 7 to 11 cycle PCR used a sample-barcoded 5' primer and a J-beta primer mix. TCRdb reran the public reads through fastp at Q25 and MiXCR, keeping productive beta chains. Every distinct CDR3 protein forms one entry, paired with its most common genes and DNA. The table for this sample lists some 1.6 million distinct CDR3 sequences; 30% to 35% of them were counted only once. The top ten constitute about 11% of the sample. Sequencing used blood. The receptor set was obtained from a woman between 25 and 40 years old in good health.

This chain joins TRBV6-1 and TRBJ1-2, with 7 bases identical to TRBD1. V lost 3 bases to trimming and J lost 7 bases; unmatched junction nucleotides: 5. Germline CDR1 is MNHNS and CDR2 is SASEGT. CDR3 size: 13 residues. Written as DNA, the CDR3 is TGTGCCAGCAGTGAGTCTTGGGACAGTGGCTACACCTTC. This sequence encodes CASSESWDSGYTF.

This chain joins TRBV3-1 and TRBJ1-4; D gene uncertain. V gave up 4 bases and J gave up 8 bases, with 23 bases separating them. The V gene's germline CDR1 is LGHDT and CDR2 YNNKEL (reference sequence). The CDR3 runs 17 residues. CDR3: CASSPPAGGSTPEKLFF. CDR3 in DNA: TGTGCCAGCAGCCCTCCGGCTGGTGGATCCACGCCAGAAAAACTGTTTTTT.

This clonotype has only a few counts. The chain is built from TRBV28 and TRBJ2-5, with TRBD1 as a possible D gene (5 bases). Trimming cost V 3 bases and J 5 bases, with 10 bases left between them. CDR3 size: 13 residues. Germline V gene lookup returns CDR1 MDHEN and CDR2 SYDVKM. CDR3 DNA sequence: TGTGCCAGCAGTTTCCCAGGGTTGGAGACCCAGTACTTC. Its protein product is CASSFPGLETQYF.

The CDR3: CASSQGRSGTTDTQYF. The CDR3 region has the DNA TGCGCCAGCAGCCAAGGGCGGAGCGGGACTACAGATACGCAGTATTTT. The rearrangement uses TRBV4-1 and TRBJ2-3; 7 bases line up with TRBD2. Looked up from germline, CDR1 is MGHRA and CDR2 is YSYEKL. This CDR3 comprises 16 residues. J was trimmed by 3 bases and V by 1 base; bases with no gene match: 7.

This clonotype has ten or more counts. The CDR3 reads CAISVGQGVYEQYF. As DNA, the CDR3 is TGTGCCATCAGTGTTGGACAGGGGGTCTACGAGCAGTACTTC. The rearrangement joins TRBV10-3 to TRBJ2-7, with 10 bases aligning to TRBD1. From germline, CDR1 is ENHRY and CDR2 SYGVKD. The CDR3 has 14 amino acids. The V segment lost 4 bases and the J segment 3 bases; nucleotides outside the gene matches: 3.

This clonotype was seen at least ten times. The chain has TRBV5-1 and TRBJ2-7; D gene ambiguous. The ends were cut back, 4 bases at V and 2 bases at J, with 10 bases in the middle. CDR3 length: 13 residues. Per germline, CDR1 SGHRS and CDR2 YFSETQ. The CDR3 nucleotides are TGCGCCAGCAGCCACGTACGAACCTACGAGCAGTACTTC. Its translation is CASSHVRTYEQYF.

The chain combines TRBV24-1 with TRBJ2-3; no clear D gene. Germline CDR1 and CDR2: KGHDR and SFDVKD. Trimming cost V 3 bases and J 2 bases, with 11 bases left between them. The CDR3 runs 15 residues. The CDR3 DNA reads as TGTGCCACCAGTGATCACCGGCAGGTCACAGATACGCAGTATTTT. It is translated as CATSDHRQVTDTQYF.

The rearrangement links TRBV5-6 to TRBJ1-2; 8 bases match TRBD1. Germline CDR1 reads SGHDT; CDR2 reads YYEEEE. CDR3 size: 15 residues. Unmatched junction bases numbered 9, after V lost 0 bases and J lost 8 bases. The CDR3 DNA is TGTGCCAGCAGCTTGGCCCCCCAGGGGGCAAGGGGCTACACCTTC. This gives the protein CASSLAPQGARGYTF.

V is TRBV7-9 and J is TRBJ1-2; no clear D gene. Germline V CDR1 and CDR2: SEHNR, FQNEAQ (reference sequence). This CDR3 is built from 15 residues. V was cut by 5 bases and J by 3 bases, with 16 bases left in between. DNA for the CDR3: TGTGCCAGCAGCGTTTCCGGGAGCCATGACTATGGCTACACCTTC. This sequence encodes CASSVSGSHDYGYTF.

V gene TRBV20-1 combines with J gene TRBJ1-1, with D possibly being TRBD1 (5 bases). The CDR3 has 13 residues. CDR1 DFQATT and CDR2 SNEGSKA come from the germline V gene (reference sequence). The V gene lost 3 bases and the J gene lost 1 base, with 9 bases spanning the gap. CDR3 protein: CSASSGTNTEAFF. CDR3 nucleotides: TGCAGTGCTAGTTCAGGGACGAACACTGAAGCTTTCTTT.

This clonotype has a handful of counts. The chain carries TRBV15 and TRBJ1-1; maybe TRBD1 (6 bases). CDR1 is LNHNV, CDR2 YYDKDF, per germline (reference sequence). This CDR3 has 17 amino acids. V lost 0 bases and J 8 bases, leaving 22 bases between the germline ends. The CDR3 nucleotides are TGTGCCACCAGCAGAGATATCCCTCCGGACAGTGGTTTGGAAGCTTTCTTT. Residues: CATSRDIPPDSGLEAFF.

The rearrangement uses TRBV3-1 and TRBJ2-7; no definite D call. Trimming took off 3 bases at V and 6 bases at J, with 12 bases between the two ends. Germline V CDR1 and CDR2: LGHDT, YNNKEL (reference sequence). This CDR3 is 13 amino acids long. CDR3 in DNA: TGTGCCAGCAGCCACCTGCGGTGGTCCGAGCAGTACTTC. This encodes CASSHLRWSEQYF.

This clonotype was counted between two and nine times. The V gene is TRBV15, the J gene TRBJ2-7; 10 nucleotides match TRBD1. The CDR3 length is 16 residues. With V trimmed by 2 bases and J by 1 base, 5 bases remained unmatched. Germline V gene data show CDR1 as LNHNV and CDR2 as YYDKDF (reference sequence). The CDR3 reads CATSRLGQGGSYEQYF. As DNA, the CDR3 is TGTGCCACCAGCAGACTTGGACAGGGGGGTTCCTACGAGCAGTACTTC.

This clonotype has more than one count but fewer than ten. The CDR3 loop reads CASSNTESGVADTQYF. The DNA of the CDR3 is TGTGCCAGCAGCAACACGGAAAGTGGGGTCGCAGATACGCAGTATTTT. This rearrangement joins TRBV27 to TRBJ2-3; no clear D. Germline V gives CDR1 MNHEY, CDR2 SMNVEV (reference sequence). V lost 6 bases to trimming and J lost 4 bases, with 20 bases between them. CDR3 length: 16 residues.

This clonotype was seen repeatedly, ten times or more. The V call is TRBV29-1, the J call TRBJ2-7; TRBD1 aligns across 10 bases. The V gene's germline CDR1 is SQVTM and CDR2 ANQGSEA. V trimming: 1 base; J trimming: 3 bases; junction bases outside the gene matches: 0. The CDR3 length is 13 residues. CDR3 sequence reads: CSVEGTGGYEQYF. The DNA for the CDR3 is TGCAGCGTTGAAGGGACAGGGGGCTACGAGCAGTACTTC.

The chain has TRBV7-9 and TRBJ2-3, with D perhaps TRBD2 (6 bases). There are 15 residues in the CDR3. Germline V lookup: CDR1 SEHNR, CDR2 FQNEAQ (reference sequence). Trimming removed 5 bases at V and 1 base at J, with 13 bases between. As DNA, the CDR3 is TGTGCCAGCAGCCCCACCGCGGGGCGCACAGATACGCAGTATTTT. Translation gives CASSPTAGRTDTQYF.

As DNA, the CDR3 is TGTGCCAGCAGCCCAGGGGTCGTTAGGGAGACCCAGTACTTC. Translated, it gives CASSPGVVRETQYF. The gene calls are TRBV3-1 and TRBJ2-5; D is possibly TRBD1 (6 bases). With 4 bases removed from V and 5 bases from J, the gap between germline ends came to 14 bases. CDR3 length: 14 amino acids. Germline-derived CDR1 and CDR2 are LGHDT and YNNKEL (reference sequence).

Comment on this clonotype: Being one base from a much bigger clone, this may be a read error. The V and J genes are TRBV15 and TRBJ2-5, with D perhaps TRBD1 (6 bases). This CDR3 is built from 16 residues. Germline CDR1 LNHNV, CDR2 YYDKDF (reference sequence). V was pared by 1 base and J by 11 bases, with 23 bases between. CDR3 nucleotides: TGTGCCACCAGCAGAGTCTCTGTAAGGGGGTGGGGAGAGCAGTACTTC. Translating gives CATSRVSVRGWGEQYF.

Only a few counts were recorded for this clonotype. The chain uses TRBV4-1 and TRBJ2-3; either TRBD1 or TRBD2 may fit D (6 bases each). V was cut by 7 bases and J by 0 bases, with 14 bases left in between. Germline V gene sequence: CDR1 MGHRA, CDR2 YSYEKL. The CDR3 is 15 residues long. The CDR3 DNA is TGCGCCAGCACTCGGACGGGGGCTAGCACAGATACGCAGTATTTT. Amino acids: CASTRTGASTDTQYF.

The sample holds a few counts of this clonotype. The CDR3: CASSFAGTGLGQPQHF. The CDR3, as DNA: TGTGCCAGCAGCTTCGCCGGTACAGGGCTTGGTCAGCCCCAGCATTTT. The chain is built from TRBV7-2 and TRBJ1-5; maybe TRBD1 (6 bases). Germline V gene data show CDR1 as SGHTA and CDR2 as FQGNSA. The CDR3 spans 16 residues. Trimming shortened V by 3 bases and J by 6 bases, and 18 bases separated the two germline ends. Based on the CDR3 plus reference TRBV7-2 and TRBJ1-5, the full variable domain is GAGVSQSPSNKVTEKGKDVELRCDPISGHTALYWYRQSLGQGLEFLIYFQGNSAPDKSGLPSDRFSAERTGGSVSTLTIQRTQQEDSAVYLCASSFAGTGLGQPQHFGDGTRLSIL.